Following are 29 T cell receptor beta chains from one sample sequenced in a study of identical twins' blood T cells. One entry per CDR3 protein, called by TCRdb with MiXCR from the 5' RACE reads. The sample shows hundreds of thousands of distinct CDR3 sequences, 28% of them seen only once. The sample consisted of PBMCs. Receptors originate from a woman aged 18-49 years in good health.

The chain carries TRBV10-3 and TRBJ1-1, with D uncertain. Germline loops: CDR1 ENHRY, CDR2 SYGVKD. The ends were cut back, 4 bases at V and 1 base at J, with 13 bases in the middle. The CDR3 length is 15 residues. CDR3 loop: CAISGSQWSNTEAFF. The CDR3 coding sequence is TGTGCCATCAGTGGCAGCCAATGGTCGAACACTGAAGCTTTCTTT.

V gene TRBV7-2 combines with J gene TRBJ1-3, with unresolved D. The germline CDR1 and CDR2 sequences are SGHTA and FQGNSA. The CDR3 is 14 residues long. V shed 5 bases and J shed 0 bases, with 8 bases lying between them. The CDR3 protein is CASSPQISGNTIYF. CDR3 coding DNA: TGTGCCAGCAGCCCACAGATCTCTGGAAACACCATATATTTT.

This clonotype was counted between two and nine times. This sequence joins TRBV5-6 and TRBJ2-2, with unresolved D. From germline, CDR1 is SGHDT and CDR2 YYEEEE. Trimming shortened V by 1 base and J by 1 base, and 8 bases separated the two germline ends. The CDR3 is 15 amino acids. CDR3 nucleotide sequence: TGTGCCAGCAGCTTGTTAAGCGTGAACACCGGGGAGCTGTTTTTT. Translated: CASSLLSVNTGELFF.

This clonotype appeared a few times. The chain's CDR3 is CSPTMGAVDTQYF. The CDR3 region has the DNA TGCAGTCCCACAATGGGGGCGGTAGATACGCAGTATTTT. The chain joins TRBV20-1 to TRBJ2-3, with D perhaps matching TRBD1 (6 bases). CDR3 length: 13 amino acids. With 8 bases removed from V and 5 bases from J, the gap between germline ends came to 17 bases. The germline V gene has CDR1 DFQATT and CDR2 SNEGSKA (reference sequence).

This clonotype was picked up a small number of times. The genes are TRBV20-1 and TRBJ2-7, with 7 bases identical to TRBD2. J lost 1 base, V lost 7 bases, and 10 bases had no gene match. The CDR3 is 14 amino acids. Looked up from germline, CDR1 is DFQATT and CDR2 is SNEGSKA (reference sequence). The CDR3 is CSVRSGGRSYEQYF. CDR3 in DNA: TGCAGTGTAAGGTCGGGAGGAAGGTCCTACGAGCAGTACTTC.

This clonotype appeared many times. The chain recombines TRBV20-1 with TRBJ1-1, with TRBD1 identical over 8 bases. Trimming cost V 3 bases and J 3 bases; bases outside gene matches: 0. The CDR3 length is 12 residues. The germline CDR1 and CDR2 sequences are DFQATT and SNEGSKA (reference sequence). The chain's CDR3 is CSARTGDTEAFF. Here the CDR3 DNA reads TGCAGTGCTAGGACAGGGGACACTGAAGCTTTCTTT.

As concerns this clonotype: With a much larger clone just one base away, this may be a read error. The genes are TRBV13 and TRBJ2-3; weak D call: TRBD2 (6 bases). The CDR3 sequence is 14 residues long. The germline CDR1 and CDR2 sequences are PRHDT and FYEKMQ (reference sequence). This CDR3 is CANSLAGSTDTQYF. The DNA of the CDR3 is TGTGCCAACAGCTTGGCGGGGAGCACAGATACGCAGTATTTT.

The chain uses TRBV5-6 and TRBJ1-5; D is possibly TRBD1 (6 bases). V was cut by 4 bases and J by 10 bases, with 15 bases left in between. The germline V gene encodes CDR1 SGHDT and CDR2 YYEEEE. CDR3 size: 13 residues. The CDR3, as DNA: TGTGCCAGCAGCCAAACAGGGTTTGAACCCCAGCATTTT. This gives the protein CASSQTGFEPQHF.

On this clonotype: The junction differs from germline at one of its ends, possibly a read error. V and J are TRBV14 and TRBJ2-5; unclear D gene. The CDR3 contains 13 residues. CDR1 is SGHDN, CDR2 FVKESK, per germline. The CDR3 loop reads CTSSQELSPTQYF. CDR3 DNA: TGTACCAGCAGCCAAGAGCTTTCCCCGACCCAGTACTTC.

This clonotype was seen many times. The V gene is TRBV6-1, the J gene TRBJ1-1; D is perhaps TRBD1 (5 bases). CDR1 is MNHNS and CDR2 is SASEGT in the germline V gene. There are 13 residues in the CDR3. V was pared by 1 base and J by 3 bases, with 6 bases between. This CDR3 is CASSEEGHTEAFF. CDR3 bases: TGTGCCAGCAGTGAAGAGGGACACACTGAAGCTTTCTTT.

The rearrangement joins TRBV20-1 to TRBJ2-3; D gene unclear. The germline V and J ends were trimmed by 6 bases and 3 bases, with 19 bases remaining between them. The germline V gene has CDR1 DFQATT and CDR2 SNEGSKA (reference sequence). This CDR3 spans 15 amino acids. The CDR3 DNA reads as TGCAGTGCCGCGCTGACTGCCCCGAGGACAGATACGCAGTATTTT. It yields the protein CSAALTAPRTDTQYF.

Remarks on this clonotype: A single base separates this from a much larger clone, so it may be a read error. The J gene is TRBJ1-3, the V gene TRBV20-1; D gene ambiguous. Per germline, CDR1 DFQATT and CDR2 SNEGSKA (reference sequence). This CDR3 comprises 14 residues. Trimming took 0 bases from V and 9 from J, leaving 15 bases between them. The CDR3 bases are TGCAGTGCTAGAGATCAGACTACAGTACGCACCATATATTTT. It encodes CSARDQTTVRTIYF.

This clonotype was observed many times. The chain has TRBV18 and TRBJ1-1; D is unclear. The CDR3 contains 13 residues. Germline V gives CDR1 KGHSH, CDR2 LQKENI. The ends were cut back, 8 bases at V and 1 base at J, with 11 bases in the middle. Here the CDR3 DNA reads TGTGCCAGCCGCCGCGAGGGGAACACTGAAGCTTTCTTT. Its translation is CASRREGNTEAFF.

The chain carries TRBV10-2 and TRBJ2-7, with D possibly called TRBD1 or TRBD2 (5 bases each). Trimming stripped 8 bases from V and 7 bases from J, with 15 bases between. CDR3 size: 12 residues. CDR1 and CDR2 (germline): WSHSY, SAAADI. CDR3 DNA sequence: TGCGCCAGCTCCGGGACCCCAGGGGAGCAGTACTTC. Its translation is CASSGTPGEQYF.

The chain has TRBV6-1 and TRBJ1-2, with D hard to call. The CDR3 sequence is 11 residues long. The germline CDR1 and CDR2 sequences are MNHNS and SASEGT. V dropped 7 bases and J dropped 3 bases, with 6 bases sitting between them. This CDR3 is CASMLDYGYTF. The CDR3 bases are TGTGCCAGCATGCTTGACTATGGCTACACCTTC.

This sequence joins TRBV19 and TRBJ1-1, with 9 positions matching TRBD1. The CDR3 extends over 17 amino acids. Germline V gives CDR1 LNHDA, CDR2 SQIVND (reference sequence). V lost 5 bases and J lost 4; bases outside the gene matches: 14. CDR3 loop: CASSRRLPGQGGTEAFF. In DNA, the CDR3 is TGTGCCAGTAGTCGAAGACTACCGGGACAGGGAGGCACTGAAGCTTTCTTT.

This clonotype was seen a few times. The rearrangement joins TRBV6-2 or TRBV6-3 to TRBJ2-1; D unclear. The CDR3 is made up of 15 amino acids. V lost 2 bases to trimming and J lost 7 bases, with 15 bases between them. Germline loops: CDR1 MNHEY, CDR2 SVGEGT. CDR3 loop: CASSYRPPPANEQFF. The CDR3 bases are TGTGCCAGCAGTTACCGACCTCCACCTGCAAATGAGCAGTTCTTC.

In the case of this clonotype: The junction departs from the called germline gene at one end, perhaps through a read error. The V call is TRBV10-3, the J call TRBJ1-1; D gene unclear. The V gene's germline CDR1 is ENHRY and CDR2 SYGVKD. This CDR3 is built from 13 residues. This CDR3 is CAISFIGDTVAFF. In DNA form, the CDR3 reads TGTGCCATCAGTTTTATCGGCGACACTGTAGCTTTCTTT.

This clonotype was observed a handful of times. CDR3 region: CASSLSGTGHQPQHF. CDR3 bases: TGTGCCAGCAGTTTATCTGGGACAGGGCATCAGCCCCAGCATTTT. The chain couples TRBV27 to TRBJ1-5; TRBD1 aligns across 9 bases. V lost 0 bases and J lost 5; bases outside the gene matches: 2. The CDR3 covers 15 residues. From germline, CDR1 is MNHEY and CDR2 SMNVEV (reference sequence).

The CDR3 loop is CASSEPGRFRDENTEAFF. The CDR3 DNA follows: TGTGCCAGCAGCGAACCAGGGCGGTTCAGGGACGAAAACACTGAAGCTTTCTTT. The V and J genes are TRBV7-8 and TRBJ1-1; a weak D match, TRBD1 (5 bases). The CDR3 runs to 18 residues. Per germline, CDR1 SGHVS and CDR2 FQNEAQ. Trimming shortened V by 5 bases and J by 2 bases, and 24 bases separated the two germline ends.

J is TRBJ2-1 and V is TRBV20-1, with TRBD2 matching over 8 bases. Per the germline V gene, CDR1 is DFQATT and CDR2 is SNEGSKA (reference sequence). This CDR3 has 15 residues. The trim removed 4 bases at V and 6 bases at J, leaving 11 bases unmatched. CDR3: CSATPFTGGVNEQFF. The CDR3 region has the DNA TGCAGTGCTACCCCCTTTACGGGAGGGGTCAATGAGCAGTTCTTC.

The table lists this clonotype with a few counts. The CDR3 sequence: CASRVRGRGNQPQHF. The DNA for the CDR3 is TGTGCCAGCAGAGTAAGGGGACGAGGCAATCAGCCCCAGCATTTT. The chain couples TRBV27 to TRBJ1-5, with D perhaps TRBD1 (5 bases). Germline V gene sequence: CDR1 MNHEY, CDR2 SMNVEV (reference sequence). The CDR3 loop spans 15 amino acids. V lost 6 bases and J lost 2, with 14 bases in between.

The sample holds a few counts of this clonotype. A junction end diverges from the germline sequence, so it may reflect a read error. The CDR3 sequence is CASSQDQGRHQF. CDR3 nucleotides: TGTGCCAGCAGTCAAGACCAGGGGAGACATCAGTTC. The chain carries TRBV11-2 and TRBJ2-7, with a weak D call TRBD1 (6 bases). The CDR3 spans 12 residues. The V gene's germline CDR1 is SGHAT and CDR2 FQNNGV. The full variable domain, with the rest looked up from reference TRBV11-2 and TRBJ2-7, is EAGVAQSPRYKIIEKRQSVAFWCNPISGHATLYWYQQILGQGPKLLIQFQNNGVVDDSQLPKDRFSAERLKGVDSTLKIQPAKLEDSAVYLCASSQDQGRHQFGPGTRLTVT.

This clonotype was observed at least ten times. This chain uses TRBV12-3 or TRBV12-4 with TRBJ1-1, with no clear D. Trimming removed 3 bases at V and 7 bases at J, with 12 bases between. This CDR3 has 13 amino acids. The CDR3 here is CASSFGPPDEAFF. The DNA of the CDR3 is TGTGCCAGCAGTTTCGGCCCACCCGATGAAGCTTTCTTT.

The J gene is TRBJ2-7, the V gene TRBV29-1; D assignment may be TRBD1 or TRBD2 (6 bases each). Trimming cost V 2 bases and J 4 bases, with 9 bases left between them. Germline V gene lookup returns CDR1 SQVTM and CDR2 ANQGSEA. The CDR3 consists of 12 residues. CDR3 coding DNA: TGCAGCGTTGAAACAGGGAGGTACGAGCAGTACTTC. It is translated as CSVETGRYEQYF.

The rearrangement links TRBV28 to TRBJ1-2; D not certain. Germline values: CDR1 MDHEN, CDR2 SYDVKM. V lost 5 bases, J lost 0 bases, and 10 bases lay in between. This CDR3 comprises 14 residues. In DNA, the CDR3 is TGTGCCAGCAGTGTCGGCTTTACTAACTATGGCTACACCTTC. It codes for CASSVGFTNYGYTF.

The chain employs TRBV19 and TRBJ1-5, with 9 bases fitting TRBD1. The CDR3 totals 18 residues. CDR1 and CDR2 (germline): LNHDA, SQIVND (reference sequence). The V and J ends lost 6 bases and 3 bases, in that order; junction bases with no gene match: 15. CDR3 loop: CASSRREPGTGINQPQHF. The CDR3 DNA follows: TGTGCCAGTAGCCGCCGCGAACCGGGGACAGGGATCAATCAGCCCCAGCATTTT.

The chain has TRBV24-1 and TRBJ1-2, with D perhaps matching TRBD1 (5 bases). The germline V gene encodes CDR1 KGHDR and CDR2 SFDVKD. With 3 bases removed from V and 13 bases from J, the gap between germline ends came to 11 bases. The CDR3 runs 11 residues. Here the CDR3 DNA reads TGTGCCACCAGTGATGGGACTACCGCCACCTTC. Residues: CATSDGTTATF.

Many counts were recorded for this clonotype. V gene TRBV29-1 combines with J gene TRBJ1-1; D is uncertain. The CDR3 has 14 amino acids. V lost 5 bases and J lost 1, with 14 bases in between. Germline values: CDR1 SQVTM, CDR2 ANQGSEA. This chain's CDR3 is CSVTVPFPNTEAFF. In nucleotides, the CDR3 is TGCAGCGTTACGGTACCATTCCCGAACACTGAAGCTTTCTTT.